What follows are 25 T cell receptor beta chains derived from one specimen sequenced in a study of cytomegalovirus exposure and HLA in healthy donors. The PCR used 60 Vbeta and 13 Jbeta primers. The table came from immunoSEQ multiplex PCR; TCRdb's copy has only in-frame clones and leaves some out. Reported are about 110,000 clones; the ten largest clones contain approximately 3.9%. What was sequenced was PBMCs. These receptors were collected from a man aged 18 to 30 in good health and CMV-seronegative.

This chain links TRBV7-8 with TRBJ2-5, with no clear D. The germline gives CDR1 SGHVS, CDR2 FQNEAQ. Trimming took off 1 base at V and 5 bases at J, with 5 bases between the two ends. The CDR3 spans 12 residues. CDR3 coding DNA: TGTGCCAGCAGCTTAGTACGGGAGACCCAGTACTTC. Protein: CASSLVRETQYF. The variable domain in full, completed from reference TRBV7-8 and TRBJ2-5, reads GAGVSQSPRYKVAKRGQDVALRCDPISGHVSLFWYQQALGQGPEFLTYFQNEAQLDKSGLPSDRFFAERPEGSVSTLKIQRTQQEDSAVYLCASSLVRETQYFGPGTRLLVL.

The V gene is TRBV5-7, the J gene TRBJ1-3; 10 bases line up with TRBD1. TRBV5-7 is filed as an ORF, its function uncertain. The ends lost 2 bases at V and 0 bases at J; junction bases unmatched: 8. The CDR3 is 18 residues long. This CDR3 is CASSLDRGPPSSGNTIYF. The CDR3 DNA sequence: TGTGCCAGCAGCTTAGACAGGGGGCCCCCAAGCTCTGGAAACACCATATATTTT.

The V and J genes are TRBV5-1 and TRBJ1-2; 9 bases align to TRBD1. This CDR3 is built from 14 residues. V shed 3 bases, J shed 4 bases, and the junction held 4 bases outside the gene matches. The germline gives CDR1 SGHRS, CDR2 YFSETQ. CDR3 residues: CASSWTGEAYGYTF. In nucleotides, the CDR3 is TGCGCCAGCAGCTGGACAGGGGAAGCCTATGGCTACACCTTC.

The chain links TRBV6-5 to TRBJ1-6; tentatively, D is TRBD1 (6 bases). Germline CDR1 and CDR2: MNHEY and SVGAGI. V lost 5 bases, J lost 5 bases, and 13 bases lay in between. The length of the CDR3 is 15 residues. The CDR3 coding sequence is TGTGCCAGCAGTCGTCAGGGGCACGATAATTCACCCCTCCACTTT. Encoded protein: CASSRQGHDNSPLHF.

The CDR3: CASSDRANTEAFF. For the CDR3, the DNA is TGTGCCAGCTCGGACAGGGCGAACACTGAAGCTTTCTTT. The chain joins TRBV6-4 to TRBJ1-1, with 8 bases that match TRBD1. V gave up 8 bases and J gave up 1 base; unmatched junction bases: 3. Germline V lookup: CDR1 MRHNA, CDR2 SNTAGT. The CDR3 extends over 13 amino acids.

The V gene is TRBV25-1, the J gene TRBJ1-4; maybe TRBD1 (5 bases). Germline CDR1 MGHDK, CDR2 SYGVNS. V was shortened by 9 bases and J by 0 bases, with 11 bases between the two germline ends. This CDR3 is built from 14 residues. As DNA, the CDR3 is TGTGCCAGTACTCAGGGCGCAACTAATGAAAAACTGTTTTTT. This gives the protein CASTQGATNEKLFF.

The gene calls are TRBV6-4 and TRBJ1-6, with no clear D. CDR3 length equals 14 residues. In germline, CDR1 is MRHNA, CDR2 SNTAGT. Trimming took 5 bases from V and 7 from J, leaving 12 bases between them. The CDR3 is CASSLGSSNSPLHF. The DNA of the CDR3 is TGTGCCAGCAGTCTGGGGAGCTCCAATTCACCCCTCCACTTT.

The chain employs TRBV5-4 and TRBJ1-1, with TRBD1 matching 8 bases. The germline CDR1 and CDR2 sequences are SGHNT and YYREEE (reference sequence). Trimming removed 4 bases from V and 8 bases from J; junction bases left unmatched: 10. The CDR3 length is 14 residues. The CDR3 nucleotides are TGTGCCAGCAGCCTCCCACCTCGGACAGGGGAAGCTTTCTTT. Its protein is CASSLPPRTGEAFF.

CDR3 sequence reads: CASGSDSSYEQYF. The CDR3 DNA reads as TGTGCCAGCGGATCGGACAGCTCCTACGAGCAGTACTTC. The V call is TRBV11-2, the J call TRBJ2-7; D may be TRBD1 (6 bases). Germline assignment: CDR1 SGHAT and CDR2 FQNNGV. This CDR3 is 13 amino acids long. V lost 8 bases and J lost 0, with 11 bases in between.

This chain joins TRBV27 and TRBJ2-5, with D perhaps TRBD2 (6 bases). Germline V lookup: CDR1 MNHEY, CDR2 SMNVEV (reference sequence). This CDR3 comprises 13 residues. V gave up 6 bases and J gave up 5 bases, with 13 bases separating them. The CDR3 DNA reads TGTGCCAGCAGGCGGGGAACTGGGGAGACCCAGTACTTC. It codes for CASRRGTGETQYF.

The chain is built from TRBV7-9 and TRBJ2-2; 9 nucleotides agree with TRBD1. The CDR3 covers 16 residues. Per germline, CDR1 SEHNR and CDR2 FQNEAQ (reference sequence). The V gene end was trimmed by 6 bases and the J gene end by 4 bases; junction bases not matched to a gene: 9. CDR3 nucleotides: TGTGCCAGCAGATTACAGGGGGCGCGCGCCACCGGGGAGCTGTTTTTT. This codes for CASRLQGARATGELFF.

In DNA form, the CDR3 reads TGTGCCAGCAGCCGCCGGGACAGGGGAGTTGGCTACACCTTC. It is translated as CASSRRDRGVGYTF. The chain employs TRBV5-6 and TRBJ1-2; 10 bases map to TRBD1. Looked up from germline, CDR1 is SGHDT and CDR2 is YYEEEE. V shed 4 bases and J 7 bases; nucleotides not matched to a gene: 7. The CDR3 covers 14 residues.

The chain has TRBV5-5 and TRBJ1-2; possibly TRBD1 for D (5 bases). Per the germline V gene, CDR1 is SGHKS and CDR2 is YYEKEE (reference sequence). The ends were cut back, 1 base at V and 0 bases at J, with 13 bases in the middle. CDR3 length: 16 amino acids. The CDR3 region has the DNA TGTGCCAGCAGCTTGAAAGGGGCACCCTCTAACTATGGCTACACCTTC. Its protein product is CASSLKGAPSNYGYTF.

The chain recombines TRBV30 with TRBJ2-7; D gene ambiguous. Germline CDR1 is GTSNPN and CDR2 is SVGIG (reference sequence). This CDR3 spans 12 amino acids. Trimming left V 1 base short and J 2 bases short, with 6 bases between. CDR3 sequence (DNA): TGTGCCTGGAGTGAGCAAGCCTACGAGCAGTACTTC. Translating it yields CAWSEQAYEQYF.

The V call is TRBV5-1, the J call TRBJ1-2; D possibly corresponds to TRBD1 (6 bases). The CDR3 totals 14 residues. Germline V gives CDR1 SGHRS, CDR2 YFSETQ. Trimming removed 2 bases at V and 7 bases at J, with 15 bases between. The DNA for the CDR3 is TGCGCCAGCAGCTTAGGTCAGGGGTACGGTGGCTACACCTTC. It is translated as CASSLGQGYGGYTF.

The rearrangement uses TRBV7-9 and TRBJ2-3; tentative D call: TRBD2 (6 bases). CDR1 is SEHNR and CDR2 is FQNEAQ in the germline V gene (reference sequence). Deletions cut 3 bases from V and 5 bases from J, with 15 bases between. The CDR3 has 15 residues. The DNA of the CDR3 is TGTGCCAGCAGCTTGGGCGGGGCCTCGGGAGATACGCAGTATTTT. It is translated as CASSLGGASGDTQYF.

CDR3 nucleotide sequence: TGTGCCACTTCCCCCCGGACTAGCGGGAGAACAGATACGCAGTATTTT. Amino acid sequence: CATSPRTSGRTDTQYF. The V and J genes are TRBV2 and TRBJ2-3; TRBD2 matches 13 bases. Germline CDR1 SNHLY, CDR2 FYNNEI. V lost 10 bases and J lost 3; bases outside the gene matches: 10. CDR3 length equals 16 residues. The full variable domain, rest sourced from reference TRBV2 and TRBJ2-3, is EPEVTQTPSHQVTQMGQEVILRCVPISNHLYFYWYRQILGQKVEFLVSFYNNEISEKSEIFDDQFSVERPDGSNFTLKIRSTKLEDSAMYFCATSPRTSGRTDTQYFGPGTRLTVL.

As DNA, the CDR3 is TGTGCCAGCAGCTTAGGGGGCGGGTACGAGCAGTACTTC. Its translation: CASSLGGGYEQYF. This chain connects TRBV5-6 to TRBJ2-7; 7 nucleotides align to TRBD1. The germline CDR1 and CDR2 sequences are SGHDT and YYEEEE. This CDR3 is 13 amino acids long. The trim removed 2 bases at V and 4 bases at J, leaving 3 bases unmatched. The full variable domain, completed using reference TRBV5-6 and TRBJ2-7, is DAGVTQSPTHLIKTRGQQVTLRCSPKSGHDTVSWYQQALGQGPQFIFQYYEEEERQRGNFPDRFSGHQFPNYSSELNVNALLLGDSALYLCASSLGGGYEQYFGPGTRLTVT.

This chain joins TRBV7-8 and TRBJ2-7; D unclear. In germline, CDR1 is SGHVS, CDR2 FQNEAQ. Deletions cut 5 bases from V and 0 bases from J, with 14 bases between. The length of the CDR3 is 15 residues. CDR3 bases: TGTGCCAGCAGCCGACTCGGCTCCTTCTCCTACGAGCAGTACTTC. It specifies CASSRLGSFSYEQYF.

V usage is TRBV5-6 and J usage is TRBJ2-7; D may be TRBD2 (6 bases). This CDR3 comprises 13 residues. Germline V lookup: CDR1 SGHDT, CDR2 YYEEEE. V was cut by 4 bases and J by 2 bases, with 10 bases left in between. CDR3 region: CASSPGLPYEQYF. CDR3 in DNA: TGTGCCAGCAGCCCCGGACTACCCTACGAGCAGTACTTC.

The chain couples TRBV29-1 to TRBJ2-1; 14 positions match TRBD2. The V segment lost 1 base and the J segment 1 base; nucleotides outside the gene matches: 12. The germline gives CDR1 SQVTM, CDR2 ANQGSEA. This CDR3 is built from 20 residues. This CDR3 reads CSVEGVTSGGALESYNEQFF. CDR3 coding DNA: TGCAGCGTTGAAGGGGTGACTAGCGGGGGGGCCCTGGAGTCCTACAATGAGCAGTTCTTC.

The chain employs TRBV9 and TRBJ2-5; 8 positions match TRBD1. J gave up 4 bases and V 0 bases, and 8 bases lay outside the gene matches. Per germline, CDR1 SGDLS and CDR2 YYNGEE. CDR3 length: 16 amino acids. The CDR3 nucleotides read TGTGCCAGCAGCGTAGAGGGGACAGGTCTTGGAGAGACCCAGTACTTC. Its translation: CASSVEGTGLGETQYF. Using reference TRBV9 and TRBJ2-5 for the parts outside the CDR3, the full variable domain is DSGVTQTPKHLITATGQRVTLRCSPRSGDLSVYWYQQSLDQGLQFLIQYYNGEERAKGNILERFSAQQFPDLHSELNLSSLELGDSALYFCASSVEGTGLGETQYFGPGTRLLVL.

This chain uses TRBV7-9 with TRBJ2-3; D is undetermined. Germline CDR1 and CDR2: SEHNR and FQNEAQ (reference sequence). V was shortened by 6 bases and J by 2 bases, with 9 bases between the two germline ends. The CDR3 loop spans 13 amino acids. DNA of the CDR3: TGTGCCAGCAGTCTACTATCCACAGATACGCAGTATTTT. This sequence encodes CASSLLSTDTQYF. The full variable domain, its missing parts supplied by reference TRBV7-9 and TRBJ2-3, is DTGVSQNPRHKITKRGQNVTFRCDPISEHNRLYWYRQTLGQGPEFLTYFQNEAQLEKSRLLSDRFSAERPKGSFSTLEIQRTEQGDSAMYLCASSLLSTDTQYFGPGTRLTVL.

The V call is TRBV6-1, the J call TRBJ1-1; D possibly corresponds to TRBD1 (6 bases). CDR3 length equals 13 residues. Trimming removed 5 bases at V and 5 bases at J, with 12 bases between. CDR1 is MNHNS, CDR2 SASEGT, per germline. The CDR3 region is CASSSDSRTEAFF. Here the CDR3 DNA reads TGTGCCAGCAGTTCGGACAGTAGGACTGAAGCTTTCTTT.

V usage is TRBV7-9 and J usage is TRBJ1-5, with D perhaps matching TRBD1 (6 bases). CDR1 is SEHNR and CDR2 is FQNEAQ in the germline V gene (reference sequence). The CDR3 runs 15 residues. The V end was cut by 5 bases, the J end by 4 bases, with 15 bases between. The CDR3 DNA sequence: TGTGCCAGCAGCCCCGGGGGGCAGGGAAATCAGCCCCAGCATTTT. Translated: CASSPGGQGNQPQHF.